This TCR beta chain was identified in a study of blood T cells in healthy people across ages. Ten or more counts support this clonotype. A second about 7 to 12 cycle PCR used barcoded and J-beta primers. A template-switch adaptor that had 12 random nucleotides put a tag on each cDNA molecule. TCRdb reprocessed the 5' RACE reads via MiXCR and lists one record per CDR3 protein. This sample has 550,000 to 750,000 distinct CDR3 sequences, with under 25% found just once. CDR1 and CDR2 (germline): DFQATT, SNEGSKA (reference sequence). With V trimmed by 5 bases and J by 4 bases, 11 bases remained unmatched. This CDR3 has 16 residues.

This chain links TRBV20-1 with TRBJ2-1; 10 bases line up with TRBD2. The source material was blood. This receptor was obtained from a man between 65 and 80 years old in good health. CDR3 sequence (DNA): TGCAGTGCTCCTGGGCTAGCGGGAGCTCCATACAATGAGCAGTTCTTC. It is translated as CSAPGLAGAPYNEQFF.